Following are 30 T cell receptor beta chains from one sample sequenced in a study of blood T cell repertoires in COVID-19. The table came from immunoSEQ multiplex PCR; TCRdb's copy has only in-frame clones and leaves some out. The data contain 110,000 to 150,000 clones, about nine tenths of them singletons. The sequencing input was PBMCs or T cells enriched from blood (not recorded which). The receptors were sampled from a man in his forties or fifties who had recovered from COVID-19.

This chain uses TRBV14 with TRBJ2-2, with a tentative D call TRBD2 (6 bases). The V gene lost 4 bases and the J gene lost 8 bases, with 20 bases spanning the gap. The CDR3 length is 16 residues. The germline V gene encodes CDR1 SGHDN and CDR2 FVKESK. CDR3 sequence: CASSPGQRARPGELFF. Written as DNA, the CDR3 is TGTGCCAGCAGCCCGGGCCAGCGGGCCCGGCCAGGGGAGCTGTTTTTT.

The CDR3 DNA follows: TGTGCCAGCAGCGTACAGGGACTAGCGGGCCACAATGAGCAGTTCTTC. Protein sequence: CASSVQGLAGHNEQFF. The rearrangement links TRBV9 to TRBJ2-1, with 12 bases fitting TRBD2. Unmatched junction bases numbered 4, after V lost 1 base and J lost 5 bases. CDR1 SGDLS and CDR2 YYNGEE come from the germline V gene. This CDR3 is built from 16 residues.

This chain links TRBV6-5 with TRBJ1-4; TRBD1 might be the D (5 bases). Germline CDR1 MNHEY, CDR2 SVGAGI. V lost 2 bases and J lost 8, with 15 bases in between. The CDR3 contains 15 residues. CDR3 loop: CASSYGRARGEKLFF. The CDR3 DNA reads TGTGCCAGCAGTTACGGCAGGGCCCGAGGCGAAAAACTGTTTTTT.

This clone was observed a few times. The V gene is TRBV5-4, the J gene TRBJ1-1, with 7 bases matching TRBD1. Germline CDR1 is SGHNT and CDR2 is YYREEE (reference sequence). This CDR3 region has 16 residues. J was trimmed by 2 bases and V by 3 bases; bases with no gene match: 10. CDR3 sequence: CASSSRRAGGNTEAFF. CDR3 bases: TGTGCCAGCAGCTCCCGTCGGGCAGGGGGAAACACTGAAGCTTTCTTT.

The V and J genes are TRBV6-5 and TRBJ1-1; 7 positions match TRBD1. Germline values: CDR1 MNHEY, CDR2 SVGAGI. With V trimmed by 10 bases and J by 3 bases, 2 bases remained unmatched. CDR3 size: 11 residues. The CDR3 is CATQGHTEAFF. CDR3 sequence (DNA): TGTGCCACACAGGGGCACACTGAAGCTTTCTTT.

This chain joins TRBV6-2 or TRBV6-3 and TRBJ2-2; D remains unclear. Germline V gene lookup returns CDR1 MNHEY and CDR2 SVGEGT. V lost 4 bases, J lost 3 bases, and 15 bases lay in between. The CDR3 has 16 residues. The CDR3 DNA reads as TGTGCCAGCAGTTTCTTGCCCTACTCACACACCGGGGAGCTGTTTTTT. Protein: CASSFLPYSHTGELFF.

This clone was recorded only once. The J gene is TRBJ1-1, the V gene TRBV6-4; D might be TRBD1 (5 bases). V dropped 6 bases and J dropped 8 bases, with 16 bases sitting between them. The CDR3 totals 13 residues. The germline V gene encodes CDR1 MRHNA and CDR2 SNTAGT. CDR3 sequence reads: CASRAGLIGEAFF. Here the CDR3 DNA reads TGTGCCAGCAGGGCAGGGTTGATCGGCGAAGCTTTCTTT.

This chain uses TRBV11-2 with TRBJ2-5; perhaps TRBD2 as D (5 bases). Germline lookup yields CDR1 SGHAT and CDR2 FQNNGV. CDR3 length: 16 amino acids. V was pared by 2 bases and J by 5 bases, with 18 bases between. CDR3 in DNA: TGTGCCAGCAGCTTATCCATGGGAGTGACTTGGGAGACCCAGTACTTC. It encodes CASSLSMGVTWETQYF.

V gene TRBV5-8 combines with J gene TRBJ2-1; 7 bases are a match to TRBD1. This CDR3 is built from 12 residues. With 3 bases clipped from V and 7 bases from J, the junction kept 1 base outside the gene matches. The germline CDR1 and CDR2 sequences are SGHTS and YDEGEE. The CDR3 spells CASSYRGNEQFF. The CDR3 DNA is TGTGCCAGCAGCTACAGGGGAAATGAGCAGTTCTTC.

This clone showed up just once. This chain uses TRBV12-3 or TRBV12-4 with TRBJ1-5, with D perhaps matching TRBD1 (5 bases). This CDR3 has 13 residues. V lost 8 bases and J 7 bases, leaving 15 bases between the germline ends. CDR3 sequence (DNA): TGTGCCAGCCAGGGAGCGGGATACCAGCCCCAGCATTTT. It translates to CASQGAGYQPQHF.

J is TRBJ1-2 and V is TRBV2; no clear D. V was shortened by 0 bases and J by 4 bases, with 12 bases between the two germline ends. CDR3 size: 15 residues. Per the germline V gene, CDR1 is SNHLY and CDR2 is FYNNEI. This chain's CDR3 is CASSEAPSRSYGYTF. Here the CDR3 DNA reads TGTGCCAGCAGTGAAGCCCCATCTAGGAGCTATGGCTACACCTTC.

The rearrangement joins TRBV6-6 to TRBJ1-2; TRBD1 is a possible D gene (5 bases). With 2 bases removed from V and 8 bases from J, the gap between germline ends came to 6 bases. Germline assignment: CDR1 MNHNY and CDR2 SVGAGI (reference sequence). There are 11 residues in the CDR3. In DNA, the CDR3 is TGTGCCAGCAGTTACAGGGGAGGCTACACCTTC. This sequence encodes CASSYRGGYTF.

For the CDR3, the DNA is TGTGCCAGCAGGGCCGGACAGGCTCAGGGCTACACCTTC. Translated, it gives CASRAGQAQGYTF. The gene calls are TRBV2 and TRBJ1-2; 7 bases align to TRBD1. Germline CDR1 and CDR2: SNHLY and FYNNEI. CDR3 length: 13 amino acids. Trimming removed 6 bases from V and 8 bases from J; junction bases left unmatched: 9.

CDR3 in amino acids: CASSHPDYYGGNEQFF. The CDR3 coding sequence is TGTGCCAGCAGCCACCCCGACTACTACGGAGGCAATGAGCAGTTCTTC. The rearrangement joins TRBV14 to TRBJ2-1; a weak D match, TRBD2 (5 bases). The germline V gene has CDR1 SGHDN and CDR2 FVKESK. Trimming removed 3 bases at V and 6 bases at J, with 18 bases between. The CDR3 length is 16 residues.

This CDR3 is CASSHADRIEGYTF. In DNA form, the CDR3 reads TGCGCCAGCAGTCATGCGGACAGGATTGAGGGCTACACCTTC. The chain joins TRBV23-1 to TRBJ1-2, with 7 bases aligning to TRBD1. TRBV23-1 is treated as an ORF (open reading frame) with a function not yet certain. V shed 3 bases, J shed 8 bases, and the junction held 9 bases outside the gene matches. The CDR3 is 14 residues long.

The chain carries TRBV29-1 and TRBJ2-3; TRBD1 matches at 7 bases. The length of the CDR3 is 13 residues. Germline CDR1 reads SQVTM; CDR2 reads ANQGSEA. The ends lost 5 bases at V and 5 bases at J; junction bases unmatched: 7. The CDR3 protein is CSVLQGSVDTQYF. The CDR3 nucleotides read TGCAGCGTTCTACAGGGGTCGGTAGATACGCAGTATTTT.

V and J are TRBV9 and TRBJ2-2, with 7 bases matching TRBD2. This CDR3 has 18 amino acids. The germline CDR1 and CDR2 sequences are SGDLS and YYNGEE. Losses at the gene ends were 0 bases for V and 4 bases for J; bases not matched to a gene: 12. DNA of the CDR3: TGTGCCAGCAGCGTAGCCGGTGTTAGTGGGGGGGGCACCGGGGAGCTGTTTTTT. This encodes CASSVAGVSGGGTGELFF.

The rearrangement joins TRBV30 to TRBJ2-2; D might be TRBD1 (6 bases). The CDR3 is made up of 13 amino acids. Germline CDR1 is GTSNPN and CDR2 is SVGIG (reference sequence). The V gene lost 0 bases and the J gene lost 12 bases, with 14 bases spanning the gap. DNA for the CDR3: TGTGCCTGGAGTGTACTCCTACAGGGACAGCTGTTTTTT. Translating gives CAWSVLLQGQLFF.

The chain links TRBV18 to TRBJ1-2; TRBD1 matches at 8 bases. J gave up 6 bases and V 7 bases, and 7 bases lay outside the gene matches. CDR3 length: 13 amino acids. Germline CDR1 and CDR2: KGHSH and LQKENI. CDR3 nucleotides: TGTGCCAGCTGTACGACAGGGGTTGATGGCTACACCTTC. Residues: CASCTTGVDGYTF.

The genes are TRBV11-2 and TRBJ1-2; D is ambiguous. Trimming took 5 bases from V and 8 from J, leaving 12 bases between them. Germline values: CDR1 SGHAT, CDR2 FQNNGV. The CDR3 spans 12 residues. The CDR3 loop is CASSPGEEGYTF. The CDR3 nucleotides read TGTGCCAGCAGCCCCGGGGAGGAGGGCTACACCTTC.

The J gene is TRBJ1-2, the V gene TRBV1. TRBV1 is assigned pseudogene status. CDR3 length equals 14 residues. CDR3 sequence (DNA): TGCACCAGCAGCCAAACACGGCGGTACTATGGCTACACCTTC. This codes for CTSSQTRRYYGYTF.

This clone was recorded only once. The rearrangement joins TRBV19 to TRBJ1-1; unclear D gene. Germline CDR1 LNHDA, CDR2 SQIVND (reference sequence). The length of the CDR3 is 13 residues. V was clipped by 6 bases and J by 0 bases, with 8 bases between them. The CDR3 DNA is TGTGCCAGTAGGGAGCGATTGAACACTGAAGCTTTCTTT. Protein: CASRERLNTEAFF.

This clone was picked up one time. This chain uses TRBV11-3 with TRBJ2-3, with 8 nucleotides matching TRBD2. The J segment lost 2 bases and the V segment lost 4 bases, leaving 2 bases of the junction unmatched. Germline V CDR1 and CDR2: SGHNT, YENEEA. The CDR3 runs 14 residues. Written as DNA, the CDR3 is TGTGCCAGCAGCTGGCGGGGGGACACAGATACGCAGTATTTT. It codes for CASSWRGDTDTQYF.

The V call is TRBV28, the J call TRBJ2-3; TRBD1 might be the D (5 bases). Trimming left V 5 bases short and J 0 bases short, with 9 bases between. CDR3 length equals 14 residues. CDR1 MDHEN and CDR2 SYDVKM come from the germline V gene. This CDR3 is CASSPQGSTDTQYF. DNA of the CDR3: TGTGCCAGCAGTCCCCAGGGAAGCACAGATACGCAGTATTTT. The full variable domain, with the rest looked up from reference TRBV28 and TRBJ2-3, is DVKVTQSSRYLVKRTGEKVFLECVQDMDHENMFWYRQDPGLGLRLIYFSYDVKMKEKGDIPEGYSVSREKKERFSLILESASTNQTSMYLCASSPQGSTDTQYFGPGTRLTVL.

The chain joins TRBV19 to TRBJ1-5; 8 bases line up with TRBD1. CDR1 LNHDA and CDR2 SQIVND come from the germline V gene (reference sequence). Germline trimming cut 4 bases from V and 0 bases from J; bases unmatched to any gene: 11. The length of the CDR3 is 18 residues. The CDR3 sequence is CASSNSRDRGYSNQPQHF. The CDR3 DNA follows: TGTGCCAGTAGTAATTCGAGAGACAGGGGTTATAGCAATCAGCCCCAGCATTTT.

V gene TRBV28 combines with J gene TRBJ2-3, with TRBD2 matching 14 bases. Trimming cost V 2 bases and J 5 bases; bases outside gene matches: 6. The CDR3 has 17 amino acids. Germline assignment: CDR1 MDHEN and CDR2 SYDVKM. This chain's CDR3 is CASSLGTSGSGEDTQYF. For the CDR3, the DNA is TGTGCCAGCAGTTTAGGGACTAGCGGGAGCGGAGAAGATACGCAGTATTTT.

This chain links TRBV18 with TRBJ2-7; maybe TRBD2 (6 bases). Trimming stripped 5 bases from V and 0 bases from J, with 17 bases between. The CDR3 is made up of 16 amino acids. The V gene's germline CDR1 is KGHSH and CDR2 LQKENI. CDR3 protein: CASSILPGLRSYEQYV. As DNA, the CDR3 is TGTGCCAGCTCAATTTTACCGGGACTGCGCTCCTACGAGCAGTACGTC.

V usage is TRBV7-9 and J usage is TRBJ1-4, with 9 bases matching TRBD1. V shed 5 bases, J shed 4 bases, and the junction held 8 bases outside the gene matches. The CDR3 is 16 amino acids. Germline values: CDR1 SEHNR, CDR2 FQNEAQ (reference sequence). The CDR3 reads CASSAPWGQGNEKLFF. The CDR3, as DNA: TGTGCCAGCAGCGCACCGTGGGGACAGGGTAATGAAAAACTGTTTTTT.

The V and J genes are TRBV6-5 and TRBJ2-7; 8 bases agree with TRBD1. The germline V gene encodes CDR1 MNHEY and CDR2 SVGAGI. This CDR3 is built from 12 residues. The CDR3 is CASSRGQGTIDV. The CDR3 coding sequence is TGTGCCAGCAGCCGCGGACAGGGAACGATAGACGTC.

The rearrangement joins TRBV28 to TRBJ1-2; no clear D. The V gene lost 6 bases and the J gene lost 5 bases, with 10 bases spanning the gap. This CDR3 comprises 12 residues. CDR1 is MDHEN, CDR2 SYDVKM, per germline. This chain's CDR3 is CASSTTSYGYTF. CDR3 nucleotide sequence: TGTGCCAGCAGCACTACTTCGTATGGCTACACCTTC.